These 32 T cell receptor beta chains share one sample of origin, sequenced in a study of CD8 T cells in Susac syndrome. Reverse transcription of roughly 0.45 to 1 ug RNA used random hexamers. TCRdb passed the immunoSEQ multiplex PCR reads through MiXCR, listing each CDR3 protein once. The table records tens of thousands of distinct CDR3 sequences, over 90% of them present only once. The material sequenced was CD4+ T cells from PBMCs. These receptors all stem from a human donor with Susac syndrome.

V is TRBV5-1 and J is TRBJ2-4; unclear D gene. Trimming stripped 0 bases from V and 5 bases from J, with 9 bases between. Germline CDR1 is SGHRS and CDR2 is YFSETQ. This CDR3 comprises 14 residues. CDR3 nucleotide sequence: TGCGCCAGCAGCTTGGCCTTTCGAGAAAACATTCAGTACTTC. Amino acid sequence: CASSLAFRENIQYF.

The CDR3: CASSLPSDGELFF. The CDR3 DNA reads as TGTGCCAGCAGTTTGCCTAGCGACGGGGAGCTGTTTTTT. V usage is TRBV12-3 or TRBV12-4 and J usage is TRBJ2-2; TRBD2 might be the D (6 bases). The V gene lost 3 bases and the J gene lost 7 bases, with 9 bases spanning the gap. This CDR3 is 13 amino acids long.

J is TRBJ2-7 and V is TRBV20-1, with TRBD2 identical over 11 bases. The V gene end was trimmed by 6 bases and the J gene end by 7 bases; junction bases not matched to a gene: 11. This CDR3 contains 14 residues. CDR1 is DFQATT, CDR2 SNEGSKA, per germline (reference sequence). CDR3 region: CSARGSGGGLEQYF. Written as DNA, the CDR3 is TGCAGTGCGAGGGGTAGCGGGGGGGGTTTGGAGCAGTACTTC.

The chain links TRBV4-1 to TRBJ1-2; a weak D match, TRBD1 (6 bases). The germline V gene encodes CDR1 MGHRA and CDR2 YSYEKL. The CDR3 runs 18 residues. V shed 3 bases and J shed 2 bases, with 22 bases lying between them. The CDR3 protein is CASSQPLGRGGKNYGYTF. In DNA, the CDR3 is TGCGCCAGCAGCCAGCCTCTCGGCAGGGGTGGGAAAAACTATGGCTACACCTTC.

The chain joins TRBV30 to TRBJ2-7, with TRBD1 identical over 8 bases. Looked up from germline, CDR1 is GTSNPN and CDR2 is SVGIG (reference sequence). The CDR3 covers 16 residues. Trimming removed 3 bases from V and 3 bases from J; junction bases left unmatched: 13. CDR3 in amino acids: CAWSEYWATGGYEQYF. CDR3 nucleotides: TGTGCCTGGAGCGAGTATTGGGCCACAGGGGGCTACGAGCAGTACTTC.

The CDR3 DNA is TGTGCCAGCAGCGCCTTCCGTGATGGTAGCGGATGGGGGGAGACCCAGTACTTC. Translated, it gives CASSAFRDGSGWGETQYF. The rearrangement uses TRBV7-9 and TRBJ2-5, with D possibly being TRBD2 (6 bases). Germline CDR1 SEHNR, CDR2 FQNEAQ (reference sequence). The CDR3 consists of 18 residues. The V end was cut by 5 bases, the J end by 5 bases, with 27 bases between. Looking up the rest from reference TRBV7-9 and TRBJ2-5 gives the full variable domain: DTGVSQNPRHKITKRGQNVTFRCDPISEHNRLYWYRQTLGQGPEFLTYFQNEAQLEKSRLLSDRFSAERPKGSFSTLEIQRTEQGDSAMYLCASSAFRDGSGWGETQYFGPGTRLLVL.

J is TRBJ1-1 and V is TRBV30; TRBD1 agrees at 7 bases. With 5 bases clipped from V and 1 base from J, the junction kept 4 bases outside the gene matches. Germline lookup yields CDR1 GTSNPN and CDR2 SVGIG (reference sequence). The CDR3 is made up of 13 amino acids. The CDR3 region is CAWRWTGNTEAFF. DNA for the CDR3: TGTGCCTGGCGATGGACAGGGAACACTGAAGCTTTCTTT.

This sequence joins TRBV29-1 and TRBJ2-1, with D possibly matching TRBD1 (5 bases). The ends were cut back, 4 bases at V and 10 bases at J, with 20 bases in the middle. The CDR3 is made up of 14 amino acids. Germline loops: CDR1 SQVTM, CDR2 ANQGSEA. This CDR3 is CSVVKVDSWNEQFF. As DNA, the CDR3 is TGCAGCGTTGTGAAGGTAGACAGTTGGAACGAGCAGTTCTTC.

This chain uses TRBV19 with TRBJ2-1; TRBD2 is a possible D gene (7 bases). The CDR3 sequence is 14 residues long. CDR1 and CDR2 from the germline V gene are LNHDA and SQIVND (reference sequence). With 5 bases removed from V and 10 bases from J, the gap between germline ends came to 18 bases. CDR3 in amino acids: CASSEGGAFGEQFF. The CDR3 DNA reads TGTGCCAGTAGTGAGGGGGGGGCCTTTGGAGAGCAGTTCTTC.

This chain uses TRBV20-1 with TRBJ1-5; no reliable D call. This CDR3 is 12 amino acids long. The V gene lost 7 bases and the J gene lost 1 base, with 8 bases spanning the gap. Germline values: CDR1 DFQATT, CDR2 SNEGSKA (reference sequence). This CDR3 reads CSVSRSNQPQHF. The CDR3 nucleotides are TGCAGTGTTTCGCGAAGCAATCAGCCCCAGCATTTT.

Concerning this clonotype itself: It is unclear where the CDR3 begins or ends on the DNA, so no DNA is shown, and the CDR3 is as TCRdb lists it. The rearrangement uses TRBV12-2 and TRBJ2-5; the DNA was not compared with TRBD1, the D call given in the table. TRBV12-2 is tagged as a pseudogene. The CDR3 is 15 amino acids long, termini counted. The CDR3 here is CASRVGQGAGETQYF.

This chain links TRBV2 with TRBJ2-2; tentative D call: TRBD1 (5 bases). Trimming took 4 bases from V and 4 from J, leaving 13 bases between them. The germline V gene encodes CDR1 SNHLY and CDR2 FYNNEI. CDR3 size: 15 residues. This CDR3 reads CASSAQTVRTGELFF. CDR3 nucleotides: TGTGCCAGCAGTGCCCAGACAGTGCGCACCGGGGAGCTGTTTTTT.

This sequence joins TRBV12-3 or TRBV12-4 and TRBJ1-5; the match to TRBD1 covers 11 bases. The CDR3 has 16 residues. J lost 3 bases, V lost 4 bases, and 5 bases had no gene match. Here the CDR3 DNA reads TGTGCCAGCAGTTGGGGACAGGGGGGCTCCAATCAGCCCCAGCATTTT. It is translated as CASSWGQGGSNQPQHF.

J is TRBJ2-7 and V is TRBV14; the D call may be TRBD1 or TRBD2 (5 bases each). The CDR3 loop spans 14 amino acids. Trimming removed 5 bases from V and 6 bases from J, with 17 bases in between. The germline CDR1 and CDR2 sequences are SGHDN and FVKESK. The CDR3 sequence is CASSRGTPFAEQYF. In nucleotides, the CDR3 is TGTGCCAGCAGCAGAGGGACCCCGTTCGCCGAGCAGTACTTC.

This clonotype has just one count. The chain has TRBV5-1 and TRBJ1-2; 7 nucleotides match TRBD1. Germline values: CDR1 SGHRS, CDR2 YFSETQ. Unmatched junction bases numbered 6, after V lost 1 base and J lost 6 bases. The CDR3 is 14 amino acids. The CDR3 protein is CASSLRKGADGYTF. The CDR3 region has the DNA TGCGCCAGCAGCTTGCGAAAGGGGGCGGATGGCTACACCTTC.

This clonotype was found a few times. The rearrangement uses TRBV5-6 and TRBJ2-3, with 7 bases aligning to TRBD1. V lost 0 bases and J lost 3; bases outside the gene matches: 1. This CDR3 is 14 amino acids long. CDR1 is SGHDT and CDR2 is YYEEEE in the germline V gene. CDR3 region: CASSLDRGTDTQYF. CDR3 coding DNA: TGTGCCAGCAGCTTGGACAGGGGTACAGATACGCAGTATTTT.

This chain joins TRBV20-1 and TRBJ1-2; 12 nucleotides line up with TRBD1. The V and J ends lost 5 bases and 3 bases, in that order; junction bases with no gene match: 19. Germline V CDR1 and CDR2: DFQATT, SNEGSKA (reference sequence). The CDR3 is 19 residues long. CDR3 protein: CSASHAGSGTGGFDYGYTF. DNA for the CDR3: TGCAGTGCTTCTCATGCCGGATCAGGGACAGGGGGCTTCGACTATGGCTACACCTTC.

The V and J genes are TRBV20-1 and TRBJ1-5, with D possibly matching TRBD1 (6 bases). Germline V gene lookup returns CDR1 DFQATT and CDR2 SNEGSKA (reference sequence). CDR3 length: 16 residues. Trimming shortened V by 0 bases and J by 2 bases, and 14 bases separated the two germline ends. As DNA, the CDR3 is TGCAGTGCTAGAGATCAAGGGGGAGTGGGCAATCAGCCCCAGCATTTT. The encoded protein is CSARDQGGVGNQPQHF.

The J gene is TRBJ1-5, the V gene TRBV20-1; the match to TRBD1 covers 9 bases. The junction had 17 bases not matched to a gene; V was cut back by 4 bases and J by 7 bases. The CDR3 has 17 amino acids. Germline CDR1 and CDR2: DFQATT and SNEGSKA (reference sequence). The CDR3 DNA reads TGCAGTGCTACCCTACCGGACAGGGGCGCAGGAGGCCAGCCCCAGCATTTT. It encodes CSATLPDRGAGGQPQHF.

V usage is TRBV3-1 and J usage is TRBJ2-7; TRBD1 agrees at 7 bases. V trimming: 5 bases; J trimming: 6 bases; junction bases outside the gene matches: 4. Germline values: CDR1 LGHDT, CDR2 YNNKEL (reference sequence). This CDR3 contains 12 residues. The DNA of the CDR3 is TGTGCCAGCAGCTCGACAGGGTCCGAGCAGTACTTC. This translates into CASSSTGSEQYF.

The chain uses TRBV4-1 and TRBJ2-3; tentatively, D is TRBD1 (6 bases). Germline CDR1 reads MGHRA; CDR2 reads YSYEKL. V lost 4 bases, J lost 3 bases, and 14 bases lay in between. CDR3 length: 15 residues. This CDR3 reads CASSRQDSLTDTQYF. The CDR3 region has the DNA TGCGCCAGCAGCCGCCAGGACAGCTTAACAGATACGCAGTATTTT.

The chain couples TRBV11-2 to TRBJ2-5, with TRBD2 matching over 9 bases. Germline trimming cut 5 bases from V and 1 base from J; bases unmatched to any gene: 8. The CDR3 is 16 amino acids. CDR1 is SGHAT, CDR2 FQNNGV, per germline. The CDR3 spells CASSTRLAVIQETQYF. CDR3 DNA sequence: TGTGCCAGCAGCACGAGACTAGCGGTGATCCAAGAGACCCAGTACTTC.

V and J are TRBV6-6 and TRBJ1-2; D might be TRBD1 (5 bases). Germline V CDR1 and CDR2: MNHNY, SVGAGI (reference sequence). This CDR3 has 14 amino acids. Trimming left V 6 bases short and J 3 bases short, with 14 bases between. The CDR3 bases are TGTGCCAGCAGGCCGTGGGACGGGGACTATGGCTACACCTTC. It specifies CASRPWDGDYGYTF.

The gene calls are TRBV20-1 and TRBJ1-2; 9 bases map to TRBD1. This CDR3 has 15 residues. Looked up from germline, CDR1 is DFQATT and CDR2 is SNEGSKA (reference sequence). J gave up 3 bases and V 5 bases, and 10 bases lay outside the gene matches. The CDR3, as DNA: TGCAGTGCTCCTTCTACAGGGGGCGAGGACTATGGCTACACCTTC. Amino acid sequence: CSAPSTGGEDYGYTF.

The chain has TRBV28 and TRBJ2-1; D uncertain. Germline CDR1 MDHEN, CDR2 SYDVKM. The CDR3 extends over 16 amino acids. V was clipped by 5 bases and J by 0 bases, with 14 bases between them. In nucleotides, the CDR3 is TGTGCCAGCAGTGGTTGGGGTGCGAGCTCCTACAATGAGCAGTTCTTC. Translation: CASSGWGASSYNEQFF.

The chain uses TRBV9 and TRBJ2-7; 8 positions match TRBD1. CDR3 length: 16 amino acids. The trim removed 3 bases at V and 4 bases at J, leaving 12 bases unmatched. The germline V gene encodes CDR1 SGDLS and CDR2 YYNGEE. The CDR3 nucleotides are TGTGCCAGCAGCGCCGCAGGCTACAGGGGGATGTACGAGCAGTACTTC. This gives the protein CASSAAGYRGMYEQYF.

The chain has TRBV30 and TRBJ1-1; D perhaps matches TRBD1 (5 bases). The CDR3 totals 12 residues. Germline V CDR1 and CDR2: GTSNPN, SVGIG (reference sequence). Trimming took off 4 bases at V and 5 bases at J, with 11 bases between the two ends. The CDR3 loop reads CAWIGAWTEAFF. The CDR3 DNA sequence: TGTGCCTGGATCGGGGCTTGGACTGAAGCTTTCTTT. The entire variable domain, with the rest obtained from reference TRBV30 and TRBJ1-1, is as follows: SQTIHQWPATLVQPVGSPLSLECTVEGTSNPNLYWYRQAAGRGLQLLFYSVGIGQISSEVPQNLSASRPQDRQFILSSKKLLLSDSGFYLCAWIGAWTEAFFGQGTRLTVV.

The chain recombines TRBV27 with TRBJ2-3; a weak D match, TRBD2 (5 bases). The germline V gene encodes CDR1 MNHEY and CDR2 SMNVEV (reference sequence). The CDR3 length is 14 residues. Trimming stripped 4 bases from V and 3 bases from J, with 11 bases between. The CDR3 is CASSYGKGTDTQYF. CDR3 bases: TGTGCCAGCAGTTACGGGAAAGGAACAGATACGCAGTATTTT.

V gene TRBV5-6 combines with J gene TRBJ1-2, with 7 bases fitting TRBD1. V dropped 2 bases and J dropped 8; count of bases not matched to a gene: 12. The CDR3 has 15 amino acids. CDR1 is SGHDT, CDR2 YYEEEE, per germline. The CDR3 reads CASSFFDGTVGGYTF. The CDR3 DNA follows: TGTGCCAGCAGCTTTTTCGACGGGACAGTCGGCGGCTACACCTTC.

The chain combines TRBV28 with TRBJ2-7; 8 bases map to TRBD2. The CDR3 is made up of 14 amino acids. The junction had 8 bases not matched to a gene; V was cut back by 8 bases and J by 2 bases. The germline V gene encodes CDR1 MDHEN and CDR2 SYDVKM. The CDR3, as DNA: TGTGCCAGCGGATTTAGCGGGGCCGCCTACGAGCAGTACTTC. It codes for CASGFSGAAYEQYF.

This chain connects TRBV20-1 to TRBJ2-7, with 8 bases identical to TRBD1. With 0 bases clipped from V and 4 bases from J, the junction kept 11 bases outside the gene matches. The CDR3 loop spans 16 amino acids. Germline values: CDR1 DFQATT, CDR2 SNEGSKA (reference sequence). The CDR3 protein is CSARDWGRGRVYEQYF. The CDR3 DNA is TGCAGTGCTAGAGATTGGGGCAGGGGGCGGGTTTACGAGCAGTACTTC.

The chain has TRBV9 and TRBJ1-5; possible D gene TRBD1, 5 bases. In germline, CDR1 is SGDLS, CDR2 YYNGEE. V lost 4 bases to trimming and J lost 6 bases, with 17 bases between them. The CDR3 runs to 15 residues. The CDR3 bases are TGTGCCAGCAGCCTCGGGCAGGGCTCTCTTCAGCCCCAGCATTTT. Amino acids: CASSLGQGSLQPQHF.